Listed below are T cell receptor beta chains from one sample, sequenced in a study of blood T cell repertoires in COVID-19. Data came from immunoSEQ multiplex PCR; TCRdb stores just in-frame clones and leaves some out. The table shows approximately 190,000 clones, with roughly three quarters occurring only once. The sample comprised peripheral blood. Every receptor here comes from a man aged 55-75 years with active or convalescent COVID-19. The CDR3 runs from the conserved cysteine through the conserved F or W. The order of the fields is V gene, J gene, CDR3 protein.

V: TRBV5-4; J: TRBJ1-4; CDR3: CASRPTGASNEKLFF
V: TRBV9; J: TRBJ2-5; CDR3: CASSVSEVQEKETQYF
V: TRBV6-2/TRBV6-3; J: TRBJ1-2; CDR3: CASSRRTGQVGYTF
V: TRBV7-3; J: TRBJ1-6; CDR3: CASSPEGGARNSPLHF
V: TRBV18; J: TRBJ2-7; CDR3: CASSTGGNYEQYF
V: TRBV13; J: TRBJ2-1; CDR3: CASSPRTSGNEQFF
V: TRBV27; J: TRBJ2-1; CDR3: CASSLFNGNEQFF
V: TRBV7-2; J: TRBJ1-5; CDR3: CASSLESHRVNQPQHF
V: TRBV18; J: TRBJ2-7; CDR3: CASSPRTPPDEQYF
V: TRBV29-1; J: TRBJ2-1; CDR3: CSVQTSGRNEQFF
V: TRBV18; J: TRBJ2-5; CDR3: CASSPAAGGVGETQYF
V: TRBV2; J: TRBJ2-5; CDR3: CASSEDRGQETQYF
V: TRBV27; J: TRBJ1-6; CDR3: CASSFTRDRRNSPLHF
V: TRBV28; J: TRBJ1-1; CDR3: CASSFAGNTEAFF
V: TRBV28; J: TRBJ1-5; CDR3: CASSSDDTYSNQPQHF
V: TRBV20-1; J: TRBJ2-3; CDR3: CSERVADTQYF
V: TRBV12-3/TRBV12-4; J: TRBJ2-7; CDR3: CASSGGYYEQYF
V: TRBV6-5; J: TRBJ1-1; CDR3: CASSPTRNTEAFF
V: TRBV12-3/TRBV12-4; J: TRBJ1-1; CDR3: CASSTRGTVEAFF
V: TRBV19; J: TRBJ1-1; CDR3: CASTFQGATNRRGAFF
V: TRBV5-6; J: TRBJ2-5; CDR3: CASSGPRTSGTGTQYF
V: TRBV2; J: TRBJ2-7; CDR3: CASSILPGGGGEQYF
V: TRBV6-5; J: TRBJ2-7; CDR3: CASSTPGDRTYEQYF
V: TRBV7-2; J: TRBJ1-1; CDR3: CASSLRGPMNTEAFF
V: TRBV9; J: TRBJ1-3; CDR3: CASSAIEDRASGNTIYF
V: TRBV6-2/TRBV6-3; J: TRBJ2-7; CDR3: CASSYSSESSYEQYF
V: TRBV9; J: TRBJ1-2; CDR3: CASSVAPDSYGYTF
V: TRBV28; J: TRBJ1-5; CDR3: CASSSQGARNQPQHF
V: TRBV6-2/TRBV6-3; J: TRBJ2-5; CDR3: CASSYGVAGVLETQYF
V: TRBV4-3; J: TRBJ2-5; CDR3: CASSQDFGEAETQYF
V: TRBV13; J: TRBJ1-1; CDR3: CASSLSRNTEAFF
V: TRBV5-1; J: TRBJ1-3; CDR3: CASSLDRGNTIYF
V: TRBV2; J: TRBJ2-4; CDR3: CASSALRGQENIQYF
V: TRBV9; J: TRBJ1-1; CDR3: CASSVEHSTEAFF
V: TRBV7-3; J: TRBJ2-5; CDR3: CASSLGLGRTQYF
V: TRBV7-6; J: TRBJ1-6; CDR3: CASSLALGSPLHF
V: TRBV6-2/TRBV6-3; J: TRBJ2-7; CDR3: CASSFGQGEQYF
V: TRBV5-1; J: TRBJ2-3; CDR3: CASSYSGASTDTQYF
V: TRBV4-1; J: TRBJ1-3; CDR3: CASSQGGQLTKSSGNTIYF
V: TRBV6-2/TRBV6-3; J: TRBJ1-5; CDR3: CASSSSAWTSNQPQHF
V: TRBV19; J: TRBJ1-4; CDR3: CASSIVRGAEEKLFF
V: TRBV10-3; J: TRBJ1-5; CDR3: CAISDPDRVGQPQHF
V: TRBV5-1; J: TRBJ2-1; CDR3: CASSLEGRGSHNEQFF
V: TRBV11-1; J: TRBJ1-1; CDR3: CASSLGGHNTEAFF
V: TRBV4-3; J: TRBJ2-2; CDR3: CASSLRTSGSWVAGELFF
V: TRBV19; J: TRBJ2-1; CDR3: CASKDWDTFVNEQFF
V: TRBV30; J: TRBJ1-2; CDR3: CAWSVRKGAGYGYTF
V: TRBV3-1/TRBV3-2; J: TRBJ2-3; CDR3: CASSQETWRTATQYF
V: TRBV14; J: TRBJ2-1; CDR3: CASSQDTEIPYNEQFF
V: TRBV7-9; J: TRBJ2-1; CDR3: CASSLVFRSYNEQFF
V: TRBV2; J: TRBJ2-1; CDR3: CASSGLAGYNEQFF
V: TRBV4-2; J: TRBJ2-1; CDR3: CASSQGLYNEQFF
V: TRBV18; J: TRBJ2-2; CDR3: CASSLDRRYTGELFF
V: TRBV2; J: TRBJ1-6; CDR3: CASSEEGKSSYNSPLHF
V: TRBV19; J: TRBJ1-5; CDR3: CASTTIFQRSNQPQHF
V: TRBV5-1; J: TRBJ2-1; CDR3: CASSSSQGWDEQFF
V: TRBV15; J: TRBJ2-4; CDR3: CATSRDLAEPNIQYF